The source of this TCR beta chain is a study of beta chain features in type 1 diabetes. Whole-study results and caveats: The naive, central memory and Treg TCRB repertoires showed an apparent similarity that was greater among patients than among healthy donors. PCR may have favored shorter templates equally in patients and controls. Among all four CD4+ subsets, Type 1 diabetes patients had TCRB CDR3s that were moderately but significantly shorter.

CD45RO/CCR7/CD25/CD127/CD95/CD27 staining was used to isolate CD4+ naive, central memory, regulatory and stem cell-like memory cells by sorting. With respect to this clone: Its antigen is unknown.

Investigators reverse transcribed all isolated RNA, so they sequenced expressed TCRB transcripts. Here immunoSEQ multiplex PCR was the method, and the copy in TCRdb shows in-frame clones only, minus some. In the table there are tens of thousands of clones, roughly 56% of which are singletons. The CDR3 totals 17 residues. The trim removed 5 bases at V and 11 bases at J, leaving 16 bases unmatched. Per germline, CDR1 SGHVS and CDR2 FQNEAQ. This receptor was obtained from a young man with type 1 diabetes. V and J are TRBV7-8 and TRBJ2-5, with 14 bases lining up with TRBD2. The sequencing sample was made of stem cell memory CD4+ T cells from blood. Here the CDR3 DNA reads TGTGCCAGCAGCCAATGGACTAGCGGGGGGATTCGGGAGGAGCAGTACTTC. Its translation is CASSQWTSGGIREEQYF.